This T cell receptor (beta chain) was sequenced in a study of cytomegalovirus exposure and HLA in healthy donors (dated by TCRdb to 2015 to 2018). Background on the whole study: According to an earlier analysis of several hundred of the donors, about 190 million T cells yielded 120 million or so unique TCR beta sequences and about 280 Gb of sequence data. In addition to the first cohort of approximately 650 subjects, a separate validation cohort of about 120 different subjects was used. All discovery cohort repertoires had been generated on a single sequencing platform. To study patterns of TCR occurrence, a later analysis re-analyzed previously published TCR beta repertoires from 650 to 750 donors and added high-resolution HLA genotyping. An earlier analysis of around 580 of the donors used high-throughput TCR beta sequencing to judge whether each TCR beta V gene segment behaved as functional or pseudogenic. Donor age, sex, ethnicity and CMV serostatus were compiled together with the repertoire data. Using immunosequencing, the study profiled T cell repertoires from 666 subjects and related those repertoires to cytomegalovirus serostatus. Rather than using new phenotypic data, the later analysis identified candidate immune exposures from TCR beta sequences and from how often those sequences occurred across donors. The study aimed to test whether signatures of past pathogen exposure could be identified by cataloging public T cell receptors. Roughly 300 gigabases of sequencing data and 91 million or so unique TCR sequences made up an early release that covered around 640 HLA-typed donors. The number of typed donors differed by locus: 629-630 for A, B, C, DRB1 and DQB1; about 520 for DQA1; 606 for DPA1; and some 470 for DPB1. Of the 300 to 500 genotyped donors, more than 75% were placed in the genetic ancestry cluster associated with self-reported Caucasian donors. Because of strong linkage in the cohort, roughly five DR-DQ haplotypes were treated as single units for association and clustering. On average, roughly 250,000 unique TCR beta nucleotide sequences were sequenced per donor among 300 to 500 genotyped donors of the cohort, with roughly 18% of those sequences being non-productive. Class I and class II HLA loci were covered by the typing at four-digit resolution. To predict cytomegalovirus infection status, the study combined high-throughput TCR immunosequencing, statistical association of individual TCRs with disease status, and machine learning. A later genetic analysis used genome-wide SNP genotypes for about 55% of the 666 donors, treating that subset as a discovery cohort.

Of note for this clone: Its antigen remains undetermined. Base quality data are lacking; no much larger clone is found one base away.

Taken from the germline V gene, the CDR1 and CDR2 loops are SGHRS and YFSETQ. CDR3 length: 12 amino acids, cysteine to phenylalanine. Here the CDR3 DNA is all that survives: 36 bases in frame from base 1. V is pruned by 4 bases and J by 5 bases, leaving 2 bases of the junction without a gene match. Here is what the overall study found, with its caveats: The authors suggested that the approach could potentially be extended to other disease states and immunological phenotypes. In a later genetic analysis, fewer N-insertions in productive TCRs were reported among donors in an Asian-associated ancestry cluster than the roughly 700-donor mean. In an earlier analysis of some 500 of the donors, most TCR beta V segments appeared in productive rearrangements about 87% or about 30% of the time, broadly matching IMGT annotations. Most TCR sequences were observed very rarely across donors, whereas some public TCRs were present in many individuals. A later analysis found that TCR association rates varied across HLA loci, with DRB1 alleles showing the most associated TCRs and HLA-C alleles the fewest. In vitro tests confirmed that a few of the cytomegalovirus-associated TCR beta chains recognize cytomegalovirus antigens. When HLA alleles, especially DR and DQ, strongly co-occurred, TCR associations were difficult to assign to individual alleles. A further reported finding was that TCR beta sequences accurately predicted the HLA-A and HLA-B alleles for most subjects in the first cohort. A group of highly shared sequence variants was considered likely to be a technical artifact of the sequencing pipeline. Over 15 rarely observed V segments, including chromosome 9 orphons, were excluded from the earlier analysis of approximately 600 of the donors because counts were too low. A later genetic analysis associated a missense DCLRE1C variant with V-gene and J-gene trimming of TCR beta chains, and an independent cohort replicated the association. Several of the top co-occurrence clusters appeared to be linked to parvovirus B19, influenza, CMV and Epstein-Barr virus, according to a later analysis. Because the 87-base-pair reads could not distinguish some IMGT-functional V segments, including TRBV6-2 and TRBV6-3, those segments were excluded. Roughly uniform sequencing depth across donors was assumed in presence/absence analyses, although this assumption may not hold. Linkage disequilibrium might explain the correlated functional status among segregating V segments, but an unknown experimental factor could not be ruled out. At a false discovery rate of 0.05, a later analysis linked some 17,000 TCR beta sequences to specific HLA alleles. Cytomegalovirus status was reported to be diagnosed by the classifier with high specificity and sensitivity in both the original and validation cohorts. In a later analysis, HLA-associated TCR beta chains showed more clonal expansion and lower generation probabilities than non-associated chains that were equally common. According to a later analysis, most CMV-associated TCR beta chains appeared to be HLA-restricted, and the HLA associations seemed to be driven largely by CMV exposure. CMV serostatus was the only immune exposure information available for the cohort. The study listed 164 TCR beta chains as associated with cytomegalovirus. In this cohort, only TCR beta chains were sequenced, and detectable features were limited by the absence of alpha or paired-chain data. Because some donors lacked HLA typing at each locus, the association tests relied only on the typed subset.

Library preparation was by the immunoSEQ multiplex PCR assay. The multiplex PCR relied on a mix of 60 forward primers for TCR Vbeta segments and 13 reverse primers for TCR Jbeta segments. The CDR3 region of rearranged TCR beta genes was amplified from genomic DNA by a multiplex PCR assay. The amplified TCR beta libraries were sequenced on the Illumina HiSeq System as 87-base-pair reads. The authors processed their data as follows. A later analysis counted about 80 million unique TCR beta chains across the 666 repertoires, and 10 million to 12 million of these chains were shared by at least two donors. To remove PCR and sequencing errors, raw reads were error-corrected and collapsed into unique sequences using a nearest-neighbor algorithm that merged closely related sequences. CDR3 sequences were aligned to IMGT reference sequences to assign V, D and J gene segments. Each retained sequence needed at least a six-nucleotide match to both a V gene segment and a J gene segment. A rearrangement was called productive if the CDR3 had no stop codons and remained in frame with V and J, and every other rearrangement was called non-productive. Following IMGT convention, CDR3 was defined as the stretch from the second conserved V-encoded cysteine to the conserved J-encoded phenylalanine. The earlier analysis of about 530 of the donors excluded any sequence lacking an unambiguous match to a single V gene segment. An earlier analysis of fewer than 750 of the donors classified V segments as functional when productive rearrangements were above 56.7% and as segregating when the standard deviation between donors was above 5%. A statistical classification framework was built for diagnosing cytomegalovirus status from the catalog of TCR beta chain sequences. In a later analysis, V and J genes were assigned by comparing TCR nucleotide sequences against IMGT/GENE-DB human TR gene sequences. A later analysis assigned CDR3 sequences and most-parsimonious VDJ recombination scenarios with the TCRdist pipeline. In a later analysis, each TCR beta chain was defined by its CDR3 amino acid sequence together with its V-gene family, and reads without a unique V-gene family were excluded. As a way to deal with suspected cross-contamination and a sequencing artifact, a later analysis dropped 450 to 600 nucleotide sequences that were highly shared and had low generation probability. In a later analysis, a clonal expansion index was calculated for each public chain from normalized within-repertoire ranks of inferred template counts. In a later analysis, generation probabilities were computed with a VDJ recombination model fitted to out-of-frame rearrangements, and the resulting probabilities were checked against IGoR. In a later analysis, hypergeometric tests were used to score TCR-TCR, TCR-HLA and TCR-CMV co-occurrence, with a repertoire-size bias correction applied to TCR pairs. False discovery rates were estimated in a later analysis by permuting HLA or CMV assignments 20 times. In a later analysis, co-occurring TCRs were grouped using DBSCAN, and TCRdist sequence similarity was added for clustering within HLA-allele-positive subsets. Repertoires with fewer than 30,000 or more than 120,000 public chains, plus five repertoires with anomalous nucleotide sharing, were excluded from co-occurrence clustering. What TCRdb holds here is the immuneACCESS table cut down to in-frame rearrangements. Part of the clones is not present; checked against another copy, under half of the missing clones reflect an unresolved V gene, and the others are unexplained. V, J and clone size reflect that table, while D and trimming were determined from the DNA. For this sample there are some 130,000 clones; roughly 78% appear just once. The ten largest clones add up to 1% of the sample.

The cohort was made up of about 610 healthy bone marrow donors. Cohort members were all nominally healthy when sampled, although unrecorded immune exposures were likely present. The donor was CMV seronegative and belonged to the group of 352 seronegative cohort members. A peripheral blood sample was provided by each donor, and peripheral blood mononuclear cells were used for TCR beta sequencing. The Qiagen DNeasy Blood Extraction Kit was used to extract genomic DNA from the blood cell samples. This chain is built from TRBV5-1 and TRBJ2-7; 8 nucleotides in the junction match TRBD1. The receptor was isolated from a middle-aged man in good health and CMV-seronegative. The sample was PBMCs. The CDR3 region reads CASSGQGHEQYF. The nucleotide sequence reads TGCGCCAGCAGCGGACAGGGCCACGAGCAGTACTTC.